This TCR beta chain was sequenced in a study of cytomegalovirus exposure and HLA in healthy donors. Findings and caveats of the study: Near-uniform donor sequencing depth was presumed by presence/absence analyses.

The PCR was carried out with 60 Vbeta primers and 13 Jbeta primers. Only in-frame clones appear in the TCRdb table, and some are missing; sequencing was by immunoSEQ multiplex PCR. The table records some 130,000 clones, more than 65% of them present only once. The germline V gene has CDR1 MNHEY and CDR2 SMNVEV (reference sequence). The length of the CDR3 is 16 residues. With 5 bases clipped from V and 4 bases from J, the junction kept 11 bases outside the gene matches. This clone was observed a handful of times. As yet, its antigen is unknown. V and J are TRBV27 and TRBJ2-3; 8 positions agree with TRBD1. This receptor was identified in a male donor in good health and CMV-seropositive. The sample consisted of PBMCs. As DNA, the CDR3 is TGTGCCAGCAGTCCTCACATGACAGGGGAGGCAGATACGCAGTATTTT. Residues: CASSPHMTGEADTQYF.